The 8 T cell receptor beta chains listed next were all sequenced from one sample in a study of metastatic and nonmetastatic thyroid tumors. TCRdb ran MiXCR on the PCR reads. This sample carries about 45,000 clones, less than 3.5% of them seen once, and the ten largest clones take approximately 10%. Thyroid surgery took place with no prior treatment in any patient. The sequenced material came from blood. These receptors were collected from a female donor with papillary thyroid cancer or a benign thyroid nodule (not recorded which). Some clones in this sample may be carry-over from other donors' samples.

The V call is TRBV12-3 or TRBV12-4, the J call TRBJ1-1, with D possibly TRBD1 on 6 matching bases. The CDR3 runs to 15 residues. Trimming left V 5 bases short and J 0 bases short, with 13 bases between. The CDR3 bases are TGTGCCAGCAGTCTAGGACAGACTATGAACACTGAAGCTTTCTTT. It encodes CASSLGQTMNTEAFF.

The genes are TRBV6-1 and TRBJ2-7, with D perhaps matching TRBD1 (5 bases). Germline V gene lookup returns CDR1 MNHNS and CDR2 SASEGT. V was pared by 6 bases and J by 0 bases, with 12 bases between. This CDR3 is 14 amino acids long. CDR3: CASSRARGSYEQYF. In nucleotides, the CDR3 is TGTGCCAGCAGCCGTGCAAGGGGCTCCTACGAGCAGTACTTC.

The chain has TRBV25-1 and TRBJ1-5, with D possibly TRBD1 on 5 matching bases. The ends were cut back, 3 bases at V and 0 bases at J, with 21 bases in the middle. Germline values: CDR1 MGHDK, CDR2 SYGVNS. This CDR3 spans 19 amino acids. DNA of the CDR3: TGTGCCAGCAGTGACCGTCCCGGGACGTTGACGGATAGCAATCAGCCCCAGCATTTT. Its protein is CASSDRPGTLTDSNQPQHF.

At least ten counts were recorded for this clone. The rearrangement links TRBV27 to TRBJ2-2; 9 bases are shared with TRBD1. Germline V gene lookup returns CDR1 MNHEY and CDR2 SMNVEV (reference sequence). The CDR3 spans 15 residues. J was trimmed by 6 bases and V by 5 bases; bases with no gene match: 7. The CDR3 DNA follows: TGTGCCAGCAGTCCCTCGGACAGGGGATCCGGGGAGCTGTTTTTT. It encodes CASSPSDRGSGELFF.

This clone has a count of ten or more. The chain's CDR3 is CASSLKGGPSYEQYF. CDR3 sequence (DNA): TGTGCCAGCAGCCTAAAGGGAGGGCCGTCCTACGAGCAGTACTTC. The rearrangement joins TRBV27 to TRBJ2-7, with 7 bases that match TRBD2. The CDR3 is 15 residues long. The V segment lost 6 bases and the J segment 1 base; nucleotides outside the gene matches: 9. CDR1 and CDR2 from the germline V gene are MNHEY and SMNVEV (reference sequence).

This clone came up many times. A read error may be the cause here, since a much bigger clone is one base away. The chain couples TRBV28 to TRBJ1-5, with D tentatively TRBD1 (5 bases). The CDR3 runs 14 residues. Germline V CDR1 and CDR2: MDHEN, SYDVKM. The CDR3: CAGSPLTGNQPQHF. In DNA, the CDR3 is TGTGCCGGCAGTCCTCTGACAGGCAATCAGCCCCAGCATTTT.

The table lists this clone with many counts. The chain's CDR3 is CASSYSGLAGGTDTQYF. The CDR3, as DNA: TGTGCCAGCAGTTACTCAGGACTAGCGGGGGGCACAGATACGCAGTATTTT. This rearrangement joins TRBV6-6 to TRBJ2-3, with TRBD2 matching 13 bases. The CDR3 runs to 17 residues. CDR1 is MNHNY and CDR2 is SVGAGI in the germline V gene (reference sequence). V gave up 0 bases and J gave up 1 base; unmatched junction bases: 1.

This clone was picked up many times. The chain uses TRBV11-2 and TRBJ1-1, with D hard to call. CDR3 length: 14 amino acids. Germline CDR1 is SGHAT and CDR2 is FQNNGV. V lost 1 base and J 0 bases, leaving 6 bases between the germline ends. In nucleotides, the CDR3 is TGTGCCAGCAGCTTAGCGCTCATGAACACTGAAGCTTTCTTT. It encodes CASSLALMNTEAFF.